The next 3 T cell receptor beta chains were all read from a single sample in a study of T cell repertoires and HLA-DP antigens. Their antigens remain unidentified. The table came from immunoSEQ multiplex PCR; TCRdb's copy has only in-frame clones and leaves some out. The top ten hold around 1.4% of the sample, which has tens of thousands of clones, roughly 78% seen once. Sequencing used CD4+ T cells from PBMCs. Receptor source: a man aged 55 to 69 in good health and CMV-seronegative.

The chain links TRBV5-1 to TRBJ1-2; TRBD1 aligns across 7 bases. This CDR3 comprises 14 residues. V lost 4 bases, J lost 1 base, and 4 bases stayed unmatched. Germline CDR1 SGHRS, CDR2 YFSETQ. The CDR3 DNA sequence: TGCGCCAGCAGCGCAAGACAGGGTAACTATGGCTACACCTTC. Translated, it gives CASSARQGNYGYTF.

The gene calls are TRBV7-6 and TRBJ1-4; 8 nucleotides agree with TRBD1. This CDR3 has 17 residues. CDR1 and CDR2 (germline): SGHVS, FNYEAQ. The junction had 13 bases not matched to a gene; V was cut back by 3 bases and J by 7 bases. The CDR3 coding sequence is TGTGCCAGCAGCTTGGGGGCCTCTGGGACAGGAAGTGAAAAACTGTTTTTT. Translating gives CASSLGASGTGSEKLFF.

V and J are TRBV6-5 and TRBJ2-7; D may be TRBD1 (6 bases). V was cut by 6 bases and J by 0 bases, with 15 bases left in between. The germline V gene has CDR1 MNHEY and CDR2 SVGAGI. The CDR3 consists of 15 residues. The CDR3: CASSPRQVPSYEQYF. CDR3 nucleotides: TGTGCCAGCAGCCCCCGACAGGTCCCCTCCTACGAGCAGTACTTC.